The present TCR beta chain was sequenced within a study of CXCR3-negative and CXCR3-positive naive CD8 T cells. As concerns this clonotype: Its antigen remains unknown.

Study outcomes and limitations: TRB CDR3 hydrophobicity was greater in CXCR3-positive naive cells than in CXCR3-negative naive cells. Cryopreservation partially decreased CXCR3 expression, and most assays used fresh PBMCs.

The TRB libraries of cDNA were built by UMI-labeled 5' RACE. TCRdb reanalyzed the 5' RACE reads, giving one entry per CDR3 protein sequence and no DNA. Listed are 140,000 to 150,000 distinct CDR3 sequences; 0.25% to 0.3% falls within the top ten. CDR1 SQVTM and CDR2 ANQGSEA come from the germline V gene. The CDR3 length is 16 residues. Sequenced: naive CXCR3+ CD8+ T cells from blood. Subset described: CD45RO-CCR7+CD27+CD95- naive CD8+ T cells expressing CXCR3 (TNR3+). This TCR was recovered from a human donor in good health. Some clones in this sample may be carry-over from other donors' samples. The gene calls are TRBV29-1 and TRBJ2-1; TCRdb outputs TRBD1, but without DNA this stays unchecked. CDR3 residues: CSVEDIWGQSSDEQFF.